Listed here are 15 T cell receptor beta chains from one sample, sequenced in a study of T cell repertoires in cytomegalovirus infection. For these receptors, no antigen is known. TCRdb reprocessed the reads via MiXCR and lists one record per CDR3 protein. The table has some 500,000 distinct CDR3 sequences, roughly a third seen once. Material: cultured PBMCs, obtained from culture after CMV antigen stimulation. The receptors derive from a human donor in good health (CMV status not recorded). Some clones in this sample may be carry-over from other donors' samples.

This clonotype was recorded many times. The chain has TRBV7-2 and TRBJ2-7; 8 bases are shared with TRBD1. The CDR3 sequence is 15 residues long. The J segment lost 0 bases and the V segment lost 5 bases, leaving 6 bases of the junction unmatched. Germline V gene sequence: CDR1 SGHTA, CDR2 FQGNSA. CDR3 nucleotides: TGTGCCAGCAGCGAGGCAGGGGGCAACTCCTACGAGCAGTACTTC. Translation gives CASSEAGGNSYEQYF.

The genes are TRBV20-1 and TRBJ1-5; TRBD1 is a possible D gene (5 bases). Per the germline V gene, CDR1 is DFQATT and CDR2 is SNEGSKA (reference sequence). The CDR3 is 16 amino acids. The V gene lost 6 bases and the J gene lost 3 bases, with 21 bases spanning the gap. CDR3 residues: CSASGLVGQFNQPQHF. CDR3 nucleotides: TGCAGTGCATCGGGGCTGGTCGGGCAGTTCAATCAGCCCCAGCATTTT.

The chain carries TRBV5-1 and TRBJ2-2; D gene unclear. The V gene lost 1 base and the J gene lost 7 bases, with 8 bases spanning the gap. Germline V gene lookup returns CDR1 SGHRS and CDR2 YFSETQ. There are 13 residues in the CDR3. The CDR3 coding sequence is TGCGCCAGCAGCTTGCTGGGCGTCGGGGAGCTGTTTTTT. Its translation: CASSLLGVGELFF.

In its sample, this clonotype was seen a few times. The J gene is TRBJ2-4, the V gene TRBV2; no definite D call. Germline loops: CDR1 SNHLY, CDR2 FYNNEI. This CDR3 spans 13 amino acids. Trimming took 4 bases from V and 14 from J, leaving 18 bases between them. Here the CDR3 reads CASSADRAAIEYF. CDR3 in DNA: TGTGCCAGCAGTGCCGACCGAGCTGCGATTGAGTACTTC. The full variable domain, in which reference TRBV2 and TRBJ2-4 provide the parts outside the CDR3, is EPEVTQTPSHQVTQMGQEVILRCVPISNHLYFYWYRQILGQKVEFLVSFYNNEISEKSEIFDDQFSVERPDGSNFTLKIRSTKLEDSAMYFCASSADRAAIEYFGAGTRLSVL.

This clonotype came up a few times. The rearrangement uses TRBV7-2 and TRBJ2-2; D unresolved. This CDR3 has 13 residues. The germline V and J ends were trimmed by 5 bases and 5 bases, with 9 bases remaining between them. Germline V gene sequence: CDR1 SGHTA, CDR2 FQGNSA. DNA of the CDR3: TGTGCCAGCAGCCCCACGTTGACCGGGGAGCTGTTTTTT. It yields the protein CASSPTLTGELFF.

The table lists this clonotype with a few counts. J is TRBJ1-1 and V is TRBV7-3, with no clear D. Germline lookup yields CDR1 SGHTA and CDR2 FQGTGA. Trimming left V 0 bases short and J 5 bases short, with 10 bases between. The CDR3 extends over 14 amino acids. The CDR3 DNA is TGTGCCAGCAGCTTAACGCACAGAACTACTGAAGCTTTCTTT. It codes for CASSLTHRTTEAFF.

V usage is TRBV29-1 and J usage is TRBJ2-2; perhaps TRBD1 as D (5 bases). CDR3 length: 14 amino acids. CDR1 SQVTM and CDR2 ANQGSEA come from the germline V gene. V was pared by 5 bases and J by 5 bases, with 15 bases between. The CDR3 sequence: CSVLVLGVTGELFF. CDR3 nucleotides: TGCAGCGTTCTAGTCCTAGGGGTAACCGGGGAGCTGTTTTTT.

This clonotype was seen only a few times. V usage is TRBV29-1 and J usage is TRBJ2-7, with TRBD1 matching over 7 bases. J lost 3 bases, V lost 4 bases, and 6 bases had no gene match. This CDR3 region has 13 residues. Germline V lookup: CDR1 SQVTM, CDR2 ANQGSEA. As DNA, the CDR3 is TGCAGCGTTGTCGCCGACAGGGACTACGAGCAGTACTTC. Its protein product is CSVVADRDYEQYF.

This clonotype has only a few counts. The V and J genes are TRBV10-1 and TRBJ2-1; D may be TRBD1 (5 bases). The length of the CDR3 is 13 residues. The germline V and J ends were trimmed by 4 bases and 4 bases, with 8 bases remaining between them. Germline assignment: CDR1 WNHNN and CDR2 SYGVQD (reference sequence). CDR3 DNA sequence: TGCGCCAGCAGTGTAGACAGATACAATGAGCAGTTCTTC. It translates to CASSVDRYNEQFF.

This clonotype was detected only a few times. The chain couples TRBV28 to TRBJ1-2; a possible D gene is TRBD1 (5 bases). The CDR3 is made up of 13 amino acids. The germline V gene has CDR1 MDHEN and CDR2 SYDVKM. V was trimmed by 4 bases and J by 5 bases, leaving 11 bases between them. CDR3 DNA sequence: TGTGCCAGCAGTTCCGGGACCCCATATGGCTACACCTTC. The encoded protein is CASSSGTPYGYTF.

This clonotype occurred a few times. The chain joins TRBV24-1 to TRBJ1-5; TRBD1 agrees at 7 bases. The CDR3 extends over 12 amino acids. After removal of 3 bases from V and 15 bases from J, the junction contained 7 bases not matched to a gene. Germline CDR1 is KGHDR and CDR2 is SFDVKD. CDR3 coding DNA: TGTGCCACCAGTGATGACGACAGGGCCTGGCATTTT. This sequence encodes CATSDDDRAWHF.

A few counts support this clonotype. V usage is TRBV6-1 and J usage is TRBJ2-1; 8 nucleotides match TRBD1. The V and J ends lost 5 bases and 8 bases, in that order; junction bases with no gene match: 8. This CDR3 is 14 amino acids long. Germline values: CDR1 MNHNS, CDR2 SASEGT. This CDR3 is CASSYGGQVHEQFF. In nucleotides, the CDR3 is TGTGCCAGCAGTTACGGGGGACAGGTTCATGAGCAGTTCTTC.

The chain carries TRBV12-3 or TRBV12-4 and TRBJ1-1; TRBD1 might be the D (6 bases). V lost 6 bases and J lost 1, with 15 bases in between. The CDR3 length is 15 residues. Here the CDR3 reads CASRLRQARNTEAFF. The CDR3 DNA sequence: TGTGCCAGCAGATTAAGACAGGCTAGGAACACTGAAGCTTTCTTT.

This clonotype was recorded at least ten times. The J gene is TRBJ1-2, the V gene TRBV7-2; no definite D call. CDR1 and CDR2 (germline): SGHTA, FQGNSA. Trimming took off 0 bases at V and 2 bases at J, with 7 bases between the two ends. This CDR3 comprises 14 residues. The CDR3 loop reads CASSLAGQNYGYTF. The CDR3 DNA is TGTGCCAGCAGCTTAGCGGGCCAGAACTATGGCTACACCTTC.

The CDR3 here is CASSYRGEQYF. In DNA, the CDR3 is TGTGCCAGCAGCTACAGGGGCGAGCAGTACTTC. The chain is built from TRBV7-2 and TRBJ2-7; 7 bases agree with TRBD1. V was clipped by 4 bases and J by 6 bases; unmatched bases: 0. CDR1 is SGHTA, CDR2 FQGNSA, per germline. This CDR3 has 11 amino acids.